One and the same sample provided the 32 T cell receptor beta chains below, sequenced in a study of shared clonotypes between healthy human individuals. The assay was immunoSEQ multiplex PCR, and TCRdb's table has in-frame clones only and misses some. The profile covers some 2,100,000 clones, with approximately 95% appearing a single time and roughly 0.13% taken by the ten largest. Material for sequencing was naive CD4+ T cells sorted from blood. Subset in this sample: CD45RA+ positively selected. These receptors were obtained from a man between 18 and 29 years old in good health.

The chain joins TRBV6-6 to TRBJ1-1, with D uncertain. Between the trimmed V and J ends, which lost 6 bases and 3 bases, there was a span of 20 bases. Germline V gives CDR1 MNHNY, CDR2 SVGAGI (reference sequence). CDR3 length equals 16 residues. The CDR3 loop is CASSPLGLSPDTEAFF. DNA for the CDR3: TGTGCCAGCAGCCCACTCGGCCTTTCACCTGACACTGAAGCTTTCTTT.

V and J are TRBV4-1 and TRBJ1-2; no reliable D call. Germline lookup yields CDR1 MGHRA and CDR2 YSYEKL. The CDR3 spans 16 residues. V dropped 0 bases and J dropped 0 bases, with 11 bases sitting between them. The CDR3 loop reads CASSQDEWIANYGYTF. The CDR3 nucleotides are TGCGCCAGCAGCCAAGATGAATGGATAGCTAACTATGGCTACACCTTC.

The chain couples TRBV7-2 to TRBJ2-1, with 9 bases aligning to TRBD2. The trim removed 4 bases at V and 7 bases at J, leaving 11 bases unmatched. CDR1 SGHTA and CDR2 FQGNSA come from the germline V gene. CDR3 size: 16 residues. The CDR3 is CASSSILAGRGNEQFF. The CDR3 coding sequence is TGTGCCAGCAGCTCCATCCTAGCGGGACGGGGTAATGAGCAGTTCTTC.

The chain joins TRBV5-1 to TRBJ2-7; D perhaps matches TRBD1 (6 bases). The CDR3 runs to 15 residues. Germline assignment: CDR1 SGHRS and CDR2 YFSETQ. Trimming pared 4 bases from V and 2 bases from J, leaving 16 bases between. The CDR3: CASSRTDIEAYEQYF. In nucleotides, the CDR3 is TGCGCCAGCAGCCGGACAGATATTGAAGCCTACGAGCAGTACTTC.

The rearrangement joins TRBV5-1 to TRBJ1-2, with a possible D match to TRBD1 (5 bases). CDR1 and CDR2 from the germline V gene are SGHRS and YFSETQ. This CDR3 is 11 amino acids long. V was shortened by 1 base and J by 7 bases, with 5 bases between the two germline ends. CDR3 sequence (DNA): TGCGCCAGCAGCTTGACAGGTGGCTACACCTTC. It encodes CASSLTGGYTF.

The chain is built from TRBV7-2 and TRBJ1-5; 9 bases match TRBD1. Looked up from germline, CDR1 is SGHTA and CDR2 is FQGNSA. The CDR3 contains 14 residues. V shed 5 bases, J shed 6 bases, and the junction held 5 bases outside the gene matches. The CDR3 loop is CASSPDRGIQPQHF. The CDR3 nucleotides read TGTGCCAGCAGCCCTGACAGGGGGATTCAGCCCCAGCATTTT. Full variable domain (missing parts from reference TRBV7-2 and TRBJ1-5): GAGVSQSPSNKVTEKGKDVELRCDPISGHTALYWYRQSLGQGLEFLIYFQGNSAPDKSGLPSDRFSAERTGGSVSTLTIQRTQQEDSAVYLCASSPDRGIQPQHFGDGTRLSIL.

A single count supports this clone. This chain links TRBV25-1 with TRBJ1-5; possible D gene TRBD1, 5 bases. This CDR3 has 13 residues. The germline gives CDR1 MGHDK, CDR2 SYGVNS. V shed 4 bases and J shed 4 bases, with 8 bases lying between them. Written as DNA, the CDR3 is TGTGCCAGCAGTGCCTCAGGGAATCAGCCCCAGCATTTT. Amino acid sequence: CASSASGNQPQHF.

V gene TRBV6-5 combines with J gene TRBJ2-3; D may be TRBD1 (5 bases). CDR1 MNHEY and CDR2 SVGAGI come from the germline V gene. The CDR3 totals 14 residues. The V end lost 6 bases, the J end lost 2 bases, and 12 bases lay between the germline ends. The CDR3, as DNA: TGTGCCAGCAGGCCGCAGGGTAACACAGATACGCAGTATTTT. Encoded protein: CASRPQGNTDTQYF.

The gene calls are TRBV25-1 and TRBJ2-7; D might be TRBD1 (5 bases). The V gene's germline CDR1 is MGHDK and CDR2 SYGVNS. The CDR3 has 12 amino acids. Trimming took 3 bases from V and 7 from J, leaving 10 bases between them. CDR3 in amino acids: CASSEDTREQYF. The CDR3 bases are TGTGCCAGCAGTGAGGACACGAGAGAGCAGTACTTC.

V is TRBV4-3 and J is TRBJ2-6, with a weak D call TRBD2 (5 bases). This CDR3 comprises 15 residues. Germline V lookup: CDR1 LGHNA, CDR2 YSLEER. V was shortened by 1 base and J by 4 bases, with 8 bases between the two germline ends. The CDR3 region has the DNA TGCGCCAGCAGCCAAGCGGGGATCGGGGCCAACGTCCTGACTTTC. Its protein product is CASSQAGIGANVLTF.

CDR3: CASSPQGSLDSPLHF. The CDR3 bases are TGTGCCAGCTCACCTCAGGGGTCGCTGGATTCACCCCTCCACTTT. The V and J genes are TRBV18 and TRBJ1-6, with a possible D match to TRBD1 (6 bases). The CDR3 is 15 amino acids. The V end was cut by 3 bases, the J end by 8 bases, with 14 bases between. The germline V gene encodes CDR1 KGHSH and CDR2 LQKENI. The entire variable domain, with the rest obtained from reference TRBV18 and TRBJ1-6, is as follows: NAGVMQNPRHLVRRRGQEARLRCSPMKGHSHVYWYRQLPEEGLKFMVYLQKENIIDESGMPKERFSAEFPKEGPSILRIQQVVRGDSAAYFCASSPQGSLDSPLHFGNGTRLTVT.

The V and J genes are TRBV5-3 and TRBJ1-2; possible D gene TRBD1, 5 bases. TRBV5-3 is an open reading frame, and its role is uncertain. Trimming left V 1 base short and J 2 bases short, with 9 bases between. The CDR3 loop spans 14 amino acids. DNA for the CDR3: TGTGCCAGAAGCTTGAGGCGGGGGAACTATGGCTACACCTTC. Translated, it gives CARSLRRGNYGYTF.

The chain uses TRBV4-3 and TRBJ1-4, with D hard to call. This CDR3 is built from 14 residues. V lost 0 bases to trimming and J lost 2 bases, with 4 bases between them. Germline-derived CDR1 and CDR2 are LGHNA and YSLEER. CDR3 loop: CASSQEPTNEKLFF. The CDR3 DNA sequence: TGCGCCAGCAGCCAAGAACCCACTAATGAAAAACTGTTTTTT.

The V gene is TRBV29-1, the J gene TRBJ1-1; a weak D match, TRBD1 (5 bases). The V end lost 5 bases, the J end lost 6 bases, and 13 bases lay between the germline ends. Germline V gene data show CDR1 as SQVTM and CDR2 as ANQGSEA. The CDR3 extends over 12 amino acids. The CDR3 spells CSVSQGAAEAFF. CDR3 nucleotide sequence: TGCAGCGTTTCCCAGGGTGCGGCTGAAGCTTTCTTT. Based on the CDR3 plus reference TRBV29-1 and TRBJ1-1, the full variable domain is SAVISQKPSRDICQRGTSLTIQCQVDSQVTMMFWYRQQPGQSLTLIATANQGSEATYESGFVIDKFPISRPNLTFSTLTVSNMSPEDSSIYLCSVSQGAAEAFFGQGTRLTVV.

The chain employs TRBV6-1 and TRBJ1-4, with D unclear. With 8 bases removed from V and 0 bases from J, the gap between germline ends came to 13 bases. Germline V lookup: CDR1 MNHNS, CDR2 SASEGT. This CDR3 contains 15 residues. DNA of the CDR3: TGTGCCAGCGCGATGGAGGGTGCAACTAATGAAAAACTGTTTTTT. This codes for CASAMEGATNEKLFF.

The chain employs TRBV11-2 and TRBJ2-2; unclear D gene. This CDR3 has 12 residues. CDR1 is SGHAT and CDR2 is FQNNGV in the germline V gene. The ends were cut back, 5 bases at V and 3 bases at J, with 4 bases in the middle. CDR3 amino acids: CASSTYTGELFF. The CDR3, as DNA: TGTGCCAGCAGCACTTACACCGGGGAGCTGTTTTTT.

Here the CDR3 reads CATRGQSYEQYF. CDR3 nucleotides: TGTGCCACACGGGGGCAGTCCTACGAGCAGTACTTC. The rearrangement links TRBV27 to TRBJ2-7, with D tentatively TRBD1 or TRBD2 (6 bases each). Per germline, CDR1 MNHEY and CDR2 SMNVEV (reference sequence). The CDR3 has 12 amino acids. The V end was cut by 10 bases, the J end by 1 base, with 11 bases between.

The V and J genes are TRBV5-6 and TRBJ1-2; 8 bases match TRBD1. The ends lost 4 bases at V and 4 bases at J; junction bases unmatched: 9. CDR1 and CDR2 from the germline V gene are SGHDT and YYEEEE. This CDR3 is 15 amino acids long. CDR3 in DNA: TGTGCCAGCAGCACCCAAGGACAGGGAGGCTATGGCTACACCTTC. Its protein product is CASSTQGQGGYGYTF.

The chain links TRBV14 to TRBJ1-6; D possibly corresponds to TRBD1 (5 bases). Germline V gene lookup returns CDR1 SGHDN and CDR2 FVKESK. The CDR3 runs to 17 residues. Between the trimmed V and J ends, which lost 4 bases and 0 bases, there was a span of 13 bases. DNA of the CDR3: TGTGCCAGCAGCCCGGGACCTACGAGCTCCTATAATTCACCCCTCCACTTT. The encoded protein is CASSPGPTSSYNSPLHF.

The V call is TRBV7-8, the J call TRBJ1-6; 7 nucleotides line up with TRBD1. V was clipped by 1 base and J by 7 bases; unmatched bases: 4. Germline V gene sequence: CDR1 SGHVS, CDR2 FQNEAQ. CDR3 length: 15 amino acids. The DNA for the CDR3 is TGTGCCAGCAGCTTAGAGGGGGCAGAGAATTCACCCCTCCACTTT. Its protein is CASSLEGAENSPLHF.

V gene TRBV18 combines with J gene TRBJ2-3, with 8 bases aligning to TRBD2. This CDR3 is 18 amino acids long. The germline V gene has CDR1 KGHSH and CDR2 LQKENI. V dropped 2 bases and J dropped 0; count of bases not matched to a gene: 10. As DNA, the CDR3 is TGTGCCAGCTCACCATTAGGCCCTGGCGGGAGGAGCACAGATACGCAGTATTTT. As protein: CASSPLGPGGRSTDTQYF. The full variable domain, in which reference TRBV18 and TRBJ2-3 provide the parts outside the CDR3, is NAGVMQNPRHLVRRRGQEARLRCSPMKGHSHVYWYRQLPEEGLKFMVYLQKENIIDESGMPKERFSAEFPKEGPSILRIQQVVRGDSAAYFCASSPLGPGGRSTDTQYFGPGTRLTVL.

This chain connects TRBV6-1 to TRBJ1-1; perhaps TRBD1 as D (5 bases). This CDR3 contains 13 residues. Germline lookup yields CDR1 MNHNS and CDR2 SASEGT. V lost 8 bases and J lost 2, with 12 bases in between. The CDR3 DNA follows: TGTGCCAGCGAGAGACAGACCAACACTGAAGCTTTCTTT. This gives the protein CASERQTNTEAFF.

On this clone: At the DNA level, this CDR3 is encoded by other sequences in the same sample as well. The chain carries TRBV9 and TRBJ2-2; D is ambiguous. The germline gives CDR1 SGDLS, CDR2 YYNGEE. The CDR3 extends over 12 amino acids. V lost 0 bases to trimming and J lost 7 bases, with 4 bases between them. The CDR3 reads CASSVVGGELFF. The CDR3 DNA reads TGTGCCAGCAGCGTAGTTGGCGGGGAGCTGTTTTTT.

This sequence joins TRBV20-1 and TRBJ2-5; D is perhaps TRBD2 (6 bases). The CDR3 spans 11 residues. Trimming pared 7 bases from V and 5 bases from J, leaving 11 bases between. The germline V gene encodes CDR1 DFQATT and CDR2 SNEGSKA (reference sequence). For the CDR3, the DNA is TGCAGTGGGGGGGTCCTTGAGACCCAGTACTTC. Its protein product is CSGGVLETQYF.

The CDR3 sequence: CASSYSFRGETQYF. CDR3 in DNA: TGTGCCAGCAGTTACTCTTTCCGGGGGGAGACCCAGTACTTC. J is TRBJ2-5 and V is TRBV6-5; tentative D call: TRBD2 (6 bases). The CDR3 sequence is 14 residues long. Germline V gene sequence: CDR1 MNHEY, CDR2 SVGAGI. Deletions cut 0 bases from V and 5 bases from J, with 10 bases between.

The CDR3 loop reads CASTTGWVAEAFF. The CDR3 DNA reads as TGTGCCAGTACGACGGGTTGGGTGGCTGAAGCTTTCTTT. The J gene is TRBJ1-1, the V gene TRBV19; the D is unclear. The length of the CDR3 is 13 residues. Germline CDR1 and CDR2: LNHDA and SQIVND (reference sequence). Between the trimmed V and J ends, which lost 7 bases and 6 bases, there was a span of 15 bases. Full variable domain (missing parts from reference TRBV19 and TRBJ1-1): DGGITQSPKYLFRKEGQNVTLSCEQNLNHDAMYWYRQDPGQGLRLIYYSQIVNDFQKGDIAEGYSVSREKKESFPLTVTSAQKNPTAFYLCASTTGWVAEAFFGQGTRLTVV.

The chain has TRBV5-1 and TRBJ2-7; 10 nucleotides align to TRBD2. The germline gives CDR1 SGHRS, CDR2 YFSETQ. CDR3 length: 15 residues. Trimming removed 1 base from V and 3 bases from J; junction bases left unmatched: 4. Here the CDR3 reads CASSLRLAGDYEQYF. The CDR3 DNA reads TGCGCCAGCAGCTTGCGACTAGCGGGCGACTACGAGCAGTACTTC.

The chain uses TRBV6-1 and TRBJ1-1; 8 positions agree with TRBD1. CDR3 length: 15 residues. V lost 3 bases to trimming and J lost 0 bases; unmatched junction nucleotides: 3. Germline CDR1 is MNHNS and CDR2 is SASEGT. In nucleotides, the CDR3 is TGTGCCAGCAGTGACCCAGGGGGCATGAACACTGAAGCTTTCTTT. This encodes CASSDPGGMNTEAFF.

The sample holds one count of this clone. This chain connects TRBV4-1 to TRBJ1-4; D call uncertain. Germline V gives CDR1 MGHRA, CDR2 YSYEKL. CDR3 length equals 13 residues. V shed 2 bases and J shed 9 bases, with 10 bases lying between them. CDR3 protein: CASSQPIGQKLFF. CDR3 DNA: TGCGCCAGCAGCCAACCGATCGGGCAAAAACTGTTTTTT.

The chain uses TRBV15 and TRBJ2-5; no definite D call. The CDR3 loop spans 12 amino acids. Germline lookup yields CDR1 LNHNV and CDR2 YYDKDF (reference sequence). The V and J ends lost 9 bases and 0 bases respectively, with 8 bases between them. The CDR3 reads CATGRNQETQYF. For the CDR3, the DNA is TGTGCCACTGGACGGAACCAAGAGACCCAGTACTTC.

V gene TRBV29-1 combines with J gene TRBJ1-1; D call uncertain. Germline lookup yields CDR1 SQVTM and CDR2 ANQGSEA. V was trimmed by 4 bases and J by 4 bases, leaving 7 bases between them. The CDR3 consists of 11 residues. The CDR3 nucleotides read TGCAGCGTTGGATGGGGCACTGAAGCTTTCTTT. Its translation: CSVGWGTEAFF.

DNA of the CDR3: TGTGCCAGCAGCGTAGTTGAGGGGGCCACCGGGGAGCTGTTTTTT. Protein: CASSVVEGATGELFF. The chain is built from TRBV9 and TRBJ2-2, with TRBD1 identical over 7 bases. The V and J ends lost 0 bases and 4 bases, in that order; junction bases with no gene match: 3. This CDR3 is 15 amino acids long. In germline, CDR1 is SGDLS, CDR2 YYNGEE.